These 17 T cell receptor beta chains originate from one sample sequenced in a study of T cells in Graves' hyperthyroidism and ophthalmopathy. RNA transcripts provided the source from which TCR beta CDR3 regions were amplified. Researchers ran a first-round RT-PCR on the TCR CDR3 using the HTBI primer set. TCRdb recomputed calls from the multiplex PCR reads with MiXCR, one row per CDR3 protein. This sample has hundreds of thousands of distinct CDR3 sequences, with around 15% found just once. The sequenced sample was blood. Every receptor here comes from a woman aged 45 to 65 with Graves' ophthalmopathy.

This clonotype was counted at least ten times. The CDR3: CASSRSGSAYNEQFF. In DNA form, the CDR3 reads TGTGCCAGCAGCCGTAGCGGGAGCGCCTACAATGAGCAGTTCTTC. The chain carries TRBV4-2 and TRBJ2-1; 9 nucleotides align to TRBD2. V was pared by 4 bases and J by 2 bases, with 3 bases of the junction left unmatched. Germline V gives CDR1 LGHNA, CDR2 YNFKEQ. The CDR3 has 15 amino acids.

The chain couples TRBV19 to TRBJ2-7; D is undetermined. V was shortened by 9 bases and J by 3 bases, with 6 bases between the two germline ends. The CDR3 has 10 residues. CDR1 and CDR2 from the germline V gene are LNHDA and SQIVND (reference sequence). The CDR3 here is CARNFYEQYF. CDR3 DNA sequence: TGTGCCAGAAACTTCTACGAGCAGTACTTC.

The V and J genes are TRBV2 and TRBJ2-1; TRBD2 aligns across 10 bases. The junction had 5 bases not matched to a gene; V was cut back by 7 bases and J by 2 bases. CDR3 length equals 15 residues. The germline gives CDR1 SNHLY, CDR2 FYNNEI. CDR3 nucleotides: TGTGCCAGCATGGAGCGGGAGGGGACCTACAATGAGCAGTTCTTC. Translation: CASMEREGTYNEQFF.

This clonotype appeared many times. The genes are TRBV7-9 and TRBJ2-7, with TRBD1 matching 9 bases. CDR3 length equals 18 residues. V shed 5 bases, J shed 0 bases, and the junction held 14 bases outside the gene matches. Germline lookup yields CDR1 SEHNR and CDR2 FQNEAQ (reference sequence). CDR3 loop: CASSPARTGARSSYEQYF. In nucleotides, the CDR3 is TGTGCCAGCAGCCCCGCCCGGACAGGGGCCCGTAGCTCCTACGAGCAGTACTTC.

The chain links TRBV6-1 to TRBJ2-5; maybe TRBD2 (7 bases). Trimming pared 6 bases from V and 1 base from J, leaving 15 bases between. Germline V gene sequence: CDR1 MNHNS, CDR2 SASEGT. CDR3 length: 15 amino acids. As DNA, the CDR3 is TGTGCCAGCAGCCGCCCGGGGGGCTCCCAAGAGACCCAGTACTTC. It translates to CASSRPGGSQETQYF.

There are many counts of this clonotype. The rearrangement links TRBV20-1 to TRBJ2-3, with D unclear. The CDR3 is made up of 15 amino acids. Germline values: CDR1 DFQATT, CDR2 SNEGSKA (reference sequence). The V and J ends lost 0 bases and 4 bases respectively, with 14 bases between them. DNA for the CDR3: TGCAGTGCTAGAGACCCGTCTAGATTCGCAGATACGCAGTATTTT. This encodes CSARDPSRFADTQYF.

This clonotype was observed many times. V usage is TRBV11-1 and J usage is TRBJ1-1; D not resolved. The CDR3 is made up of 14 amino acids. Trimming shortened V by 3 bases and J by 1 base, and 9 bases separated the two germline ends. Germline V lookup: CDR1 SGHAT, CDR2 FQDESV (reference sequence). CDR3 DNA sequence: TGTGCCAGCAGCTTTGGCTGGGGGAACACTGAAGCTTTCTTT. This sequence encodes CASSFGWGNTEAFF.

This clonotype was seen many times. This chain uses TRBV6-1 with TRBJ2-1, with 9 positions matching TRBD1. Germline V lookup: CDR1 MNHNS, CDR2 SASEGT. Trimming cost V 5 bases and J 6 bases; bases outside gene matches: 5. The CDR3 contains 14 residues. The CDR3 DNA reads TGTGCCAGCAGTCTCCGGGACAGGGTCAATGAGCAGTTCTTC. As protein: CASSLRDRVNEQFF.

The rearrangement links TRBV4-1 to TRBJ2-1; TRBD2 aligns across 10 bases. CDR3 length equals 16 residues. Germline assignment: CDR1 MGHRA and CDR2 YSYEKL. The V and J ends lost 6 bases and 0 bases, in that order; junction bases with no gene match: 5. CDR3 in DNA: TGCGCCAGCAGACTAATAGCGGGAGGCTCCTACAATGAGCAGTTCTTC. Translating it yields CASRLIAGGSYNEQFF.

The chain carries TRBV5-1 and TRBJ2-5; 9 nucleotides line up with TRBD2. The CDR3 length is 16 residues. The ends lost 0 bases at V and 2 bases at J; junction bases unmatched: 5. CDR1 is SGHRS and CDR2 is YFSETQ in the germline V gene. The CDR3 DNA reads as TGCGCCAGCAGCTTGGAGCCTAGCGGGAATCAAGAGACCCAGTACTTC. It is translated as CASSLEPSGNQETQYF.

This clonotype occurred many times. The rearrangement joins TRBV2 to TRBJ2-1, with 13 bases that match TRBD2. V lost 5 bases and J lost 7; bases outside the gene matches: 5. The CDR3 length is 15 residues. Germline CDR1 reads SNHLY; CDR2 reads FYNNEI. This chain's CDR3 is CASSYRTSGSNEQFF. The CDR3 region has the DNA TGTGCCAGCAGTTACCGGACTAGCGGGAGTAATGAGCAGTTCTTC.

This clonotype was picked up many times. The chain joins TRBV7-2 to TRBJ2-3; perhaps TRBD1 as D (6 bases). In germline, CDR1 is SGHTA, CDR2 FQGNSA. CDR3 length: 16 residues. V gave up 4 bases and J gave up 1 base, with 15 bases separating them. The chain's CDR3 is CASSSDRDTRTDTQYF. In DNA form, the CDR3 reads TGTGCCAGCAGCTCTGACCGGGACACTCGCACAGATACGCAGTATTTT.

The sample holds many counts of this clonotype. The chain recombines TRBV12-3 or TRBV12-4 with TRBJ2-1, with TRBD2 identical over 10 bases. With V trimmed by 3 bases and J by 5 bases, 7 bases remained unmatched. The CDR3 runs 16 residues. CDR3 nucleotides: TGTGCCAGCAGTTTTCCCCTAGCGGGAGAGGACAATGAGCAGTTCTTC. It is translated as CASSFPLAGEDNEQFF.

This clonotype showed up many times. The chain couples TRBV12-3 or TRBV12-4 to TRBJ1-6; possibly TRBD1 for D (6 bases). This CDR3 spans 14 amino acids. Trimming stripped 5 bases from V and 13 bases from J, with 18 bases between. The CDR3 spells CASSTGQLSSPLHF. The CDR3 DNA sequence: TGTGCCAGCAGTACTGGACAGCTCTCTTCGCCCCTCCACTTT.

Ten or more counts support this clonotype. The V and J genes are TRBV7-2 and TRBJ1-1; D is uncertain. Trimming cost V 2 bases and J 8 bases, with 6 bases left between them. This CDR3 region has 11 residues. From germline, CDR1 is SGHTA and CDR2 FQGNSA. The CDR3 DNA is TGTGCCAGCAGCTTACTTTCGGAAGCTTTCTTT. It yields the protein CASSLLSEAFF.

The DNA for the CDR3 is TGTGCCACCAGTGATTCTCGAGGGGACAGAAACTACGAGCAGTACTTC. Translation: CATSDSRGDRNYEQYF. The J gene is TRBJ2-7, the V gene TRBV24-1; 7 positions agree with TRBD1. Looked up from germline, CDR1 is KGHDR and CDR2 is SFDVKD. The CDR3 consists of 16 residues. The junction had 9 bases not matched to a gene; V was cut back by 2 bases and J by 3 bases.

This clonotype was detected ten times or more. One end of the junction does not line up with germline, which may come from a read error. The chain recombines TRBV5-1 with TRBJ2-5; tentatively, D is TRBD1 (6 bases). CDR1 and CDR2 from the germline V gene are SGHRS and YFSETQ. This CDR3 has 13 residues. CDR3 nucleotide sequence: TGTGCCAGCAGCCTAGGACAGCAAGAGACCCAGTACTTC. Its protein is CASSLGQQETQYF.